Listed here are 30 T cell receptor beta chains from one sample, sequenced in a study of T-cell reconstitution after alpha-beta-depleted transplantation in children. TCRbeta library construction was performed incorporating unique molecular identifiers. A single record per CDR3 protein comes from TCRdb applying MiXCR to the PCR reads. The table has 150,000 to 250,000 distinct CDR3 sequences, 5.5% to 7% seen once; the top ten hold about 4.3%. The input for sequencing was PBMCs, taken before TCRalphabeta/CD19-depleted stem cell transplant. All receptors come from a girl under three years old with combined immunodeficiency, due to receive a stem cell transplant.

This clonotype was seen many times. This rearrangement joins TRBV21-1 to TRBJ2-1; TRBD1, as called in the table, went unchecked against the DNA. TRBV21-1 is an annotated pseudogene. The CDR3 extends over 18 amino acids. The CDR3 DNA is TGTGCCAGCAGCAAAGAGCGGGGTAGGGGGCCCACCTACAATGAGCAGTTCTTC. Protein product: CASSKERGRGPTYNEQFF.

This clonotype has ten or more counts. The chain couples TRBV5-6 to TRBJ2-1; D remains unclear. This CDR3 has 13 amino acids. Trimming took off 7 bases at V and 1 base at J, with 9 bases between the two ends. In germline, CDR1 is SGHDT, CDR2 YYEEEE. CDR3 in amino acids: CASSPGSYNEQFF. CDR3 in DNA: TGTGCCAGCTCGCCTGGGTCCTACAATGAGCAGTTCTTC.

This clonotype has just a few counts. The CDR3 coding sequence is TGCAGCGTTCCATCTAGGACCACAGATACGCAGTATTTT. It yields the protein CSVPSRTTDTQYF. The chain employs TRBV29-1 and TRBJ2-3; D uncertain. This CDR3 is built from 13 residues. Trimming stripped 5 bases from V and 2 bases from J, with 11 bases between. Looked up from germline, CDR1 is SQVTM and CDR2 is ANQGSEA.

In this sample, this clonotype turned up many times. The chain has TRBV18 and TRBJ2-7; 11 bases map to TRBD2. This CDR3 is built from 17 residues. Germline values: CDR1 KGHSH, CDR2 LQKENI. Trimming cost V 2 bases and J 5 bases; bases outside gene matches: 11. The CDR3, as DNA: TGTGCCAGCTCACCAAGTCAAAAACTAGCGGGAGTGGACGAGCAGTACTTC. Translated: CASSPSQKLAGVDEQYF.

This clonotype was found many times. The chain couples TRBV29-1 to TRBJ2-3, with D possibly being TRBD1 or TRBD2 (5 bases each). The CDR3 runs to 13 residues. Germline V gene sequence: CDR1 SQVTM, CDR2 ANQGSEA. Trimming left V 5 bases short and J 0 bases short, with 9 bases between. CDR3 nucleotide sequence: TGCAGCGTTAACCGGGACAGCACAGATACGCAGTATTTT. Translating gives CSVNRDSTDTQYF.

This clonotype was picked up many times. The chain links TRBV27 to TRBJ2-1, with D perhaps matching TRBD1 (5 bases). Trimming pared 6 bases from V and 3 bases from J, leaving 15 bases between. Germline V lookup: CDR1 MNHEY, CDR2 SMNVEV (reference sequence). CDR3 length: 15 amino acids. This CDR3 reads CASSSVVGVYNEQFF. The CDR3 DNA sequence: TGTGCCAGCAGCTCCGTAGTAGGGGTCTACAATGAGCAGTTCTTC.

This clonotype was counted ten times or more. This sequence joins TRBV28 and TRBJ2-7; 7 positions match TRBD2. J was trimmed by 6 bases and V by 5 bases; bases with no gene match: 4. Germline-derived CDR1 and CDR2 are MDHEN and SYDVKM. This CDR3 comprises 12 residues. The CDR3 bases are TGTGCCAGCAGTGCGGCGGGGGTCGAGCAGTACTTC. Encoded protein: CASSAAGVEQYF.

This clonotype was counted many times. Here the CDR3 DNA reads TGTGCCAGCAGTTACCACGAGGGTAATGGTGAGCAGTTCTTC. Translation: CASSYHEGNGEQFF. The J gene is TRBJ2-1, the V gene TRBV6-2 or TRBV6-3; D possibly corresponds to TRBD2 (5 bases). The CDR3 spans 14 residues. CDR1 is MNHEY and CDR2 is SVGEGT in the germline V gene. The V gene lost 2 bases and the J gene lost 9 bases, with 14 bases spanning the gap.

This chain links TRBV20-1 with TRBJ1-2, with D possibly matching TRBD1 (6 bases). Trimming pared 2 bases from V and 8 bases from J, leaving 18 bases between. The CDR3 covers 14 residues. The V gene's germline CDR1 is DFQATT and CDR2 SNEGSKA (reference sequence). In DNA form, the CDR3 reads TGCAGTGCTAGACGGGGGGCCCCCGGCGCCGGCTACACCTTC. Translating it yields CSARRGAPGAGYTF.

This clonotype was picked up many times. This chain links TRBV11-2 with TRBJ2-2; 9 positions agree with TRBD2. Germline lookup yields CDR1 SGHAT and CDR2 FQNNGV. CDR3 length equals 16 residues. V lost 3 bases, J lost 5 bases, and 7 bases stayed unmatched. CDR3 bases: TGTGCCAGCAGCTTCGATAGCGGGAGAGGAACCGGGGAGCTGTTTTTT. This translates into CASSFDSGRGTGELFF.

This clonotype was seen ten or more times. V is TRBV6-2 or TRBV6-3 and J is TRBJ2-7; D may match TRBD1 or TRBD2 (6 bases each). The CDR3 is 17 residues long. Trimming left V 0 bases short and J 1 base short, with 16 bases between. CDR1 MNHEY and CDR2 SVGEGT come from the germline V gene. CDR3 nucleotides: TGTGCCAGCAGTTACTCACTCAACAGGGAGGATTCCTACGAGCAGTACTTC. Translated: CASSYSLNREDSYEQYF.

This clonotype turned up a few times. This chain's CDR3 is CASSLWGAYHSNQPQHF. For the CDR3, the DNA is TGTGCCAGCAGCTTATGGGGGGCCTATCATAGCAATCAGCCCCAGCATTTT. The chain combines TRBV7-2 with TRBJ1-5, with D maybe TRBD1 (6 bases). V dropped 2 bases and J dropped 0 bases, with 14 bases sitting between them. The CDR3 totals 17 residues. Germline values: CDR1 SGHTA, CDR2 FQGNSA. Complete variable domain (other parts from reference TRBV7-2 and TRBJ1-5): GAGVSQSPSNKVTEKGKDVELRCDPISGHTALYWYRQSLGQGLEFLIYFQGNSAPDKSGLPSDRFSAERTGGSVSTLTIQRTQQEDSAVYLCASSLWGAYHSNQPQHFGDGTRLSIL.

This clonotype showed up many times. The chain carries TRBV4-3 and TRBJ2-7; 12 bases match TRBD2. The CDR3 sequence is 16 residues long. With V trimmed by 1 base and J by 2 bases, 3 bases remained unmatched. Germline lookup yields CDR1 LGHNA and CDR2 YSLEER. The CDR3 region is CASSQGTSGIPYEQYF. In DNA, the CDR3 is TGCGCCAGCAGCCAAGGGACTAGCGGGATCCCCTACGAGCAGTACTTC.

This clonotype came up many times. The rearrangement links TRBV12-3 or TRBV12-4 to TRBJ2-1, with D tentatively TRBD2 (5 bases). Trimming left V 5 bases short and J 2 bases short, with 13 bases between. The CDR3 extends over 15 amino acids. The CDR3 nucleotides are TGTGCCAGCAGTCCCGGGGTAGCAGCCTACAATGAGCAGTTCTTC. It is translated as CASSPGVAAYNEQFF.

In regard to this clonotype: Being one base from a much bigger clone, this may be a read error. This chain links TRBV6-5 with TRBJ2-1, with 10 bases matching TRBD2. CDR3 size: 15 residues. Looked up from germline, CDR1 is MNHEY and CDR2 is SVGAGI. Germline trimming cut 4 bases from V and 9 bases from J; bases unmatched to any gene: 9. The CDR3 protein is CASSLPGTSECEQFF. The CDR3 DNA is TGTGCCAGCAGTTTACCCGGGACTAGCGAGTGTGAGCAGTTCTTC.

This clonotype was seen many times. This chain links TRBV12-3 or TRBV12-4 with TRBJ2-4, with 8 bases that match TRBD1. Trimming removed 5 bases from V and 1 base from J; junction bases left unmatched: 10. The CDR3 length is 17 residues. The CDR3 sequence: CASSTSGQGWAKNIQYF. The CDR3 DNA follows: TGTGCCAGCAGTACCAGTGGACAGGGATGGGCCAAAAACATTCAGTACTTC.

This clonotype was counted between two and nine times. CDR3 bases: TGTGCCAGCAGGCGGGACAGGGGGCTCAATCGCTCTGGAAACACCATATATTTT. It is translated as CASRRDRGLNRSGNTIYF. V and J are TRBV12-3 or TRBV12-4 and TRBJ1-3; 12 positions agree with TRBD1. J was trimmed by 0 bases and V by 6 bases; bases with no gene match: 9. CDR3 length: 18 amino acids.

The table lists this clonotype with many counts. This sequence joins TRBV20-1 and TRBJ1-4; D gene uncertain. Deletions cut 5 bases from V and 3 bases from J, with 19 bases between. This CDR3 is 16 amino acids long. CDR1 DFQATT and CDR2 SNEGSKA come from the germline V gene (reference sequence). CDR3 loop: CSALDTLGSPNEKLFF. In nucleotides, the CDR3 is TGCAGTGCTTTGGATACATTAGGATCCCCTAATGAAAAACTGTTTTTT.

The table lists this clonotype with many counts. V is TRBV10-3 and J is TRBJ2-1; the match to TRBD2 covers 11 bases. The CDR3 runs 16 residues. Germline V gene lookup returns CDR1 ENHRY and CDR2 SYGVKD. The J segment lost 7 bases and the V segment lost 4 bases, leaving 9 bases of the junction unmatched. CDR3 bases: TGTGCCATCAGTGCTAGCGGGGGGCTAAAGAAGAATGAGCAGTTCTTC. It codes for CAISASGGLKKNEQFF.

Ten or more counts support this clonotype. The V call is TRBV28, the J call TRBJ1-2; 10 bases fit TRBD1. This CDR3 region has 14 residues. From germline, CDR1 is MDHEN and CDR2 SYDVKM. Germline trimming cut 7 bases from V and 4 bases from J; bases unmatched to any gene: 6. The CDR3 loop is CASIRQGAFYGYTF. For the CDR3, the DNA is TGTGCCAGCATCCGACAGGGGGCATTCTATGGCTACACCTTC.

V gene TRBV5-6 combines with J gene TRBJ2-3, with unresolved D. Deletions cut 2 bases from V and 2 bases from J, with 9 bases between. Per germline, CDR1 SGHDT and CDR2 YYEEEE. The CDR3 has 14 residues. CDR3 nucleotide sequence: TGTGCCAGCAGCTTTACCTCTGCCACAGATACGCAGTATTTT. This sequence encodes CASSFTSATDTQYF.

Many counts were recorded for this clonotype. The V gene is TRBV6-5, the J gene TRBJ2-1, with 12 bases matching TRBD2. Trimming removed 6 bases from V and 5 bases from J; junction bases left unmatched: 17. This CDR3 is built from 19 residues. The germline CDR1 and CDR2 sequences are MNHEY and SVGAGI. CDR3 nucleotide sequence: TGTGCCAGCAGCTCACACGACCTTACTAGCGGGGGGATAGACAATGAGCAGTTCTTC. This translates into CASSSHDLTSGGIDNEQFF.

This clonotype came up a few times. This chain connects TRBV7-3 to TRBJ2-1; TRBD2 matches at 8 bases. This CDR3 contains 18 residues. Trimming took 1 base from V and 9 from J; bases not matched to a gene: 17. The germline V gene encodes CDR1 SGHTA and CDR2 FQGTGA. CDR3 coding DNA: TGTGCCAGCAGCTTAAGCCCCTCTGGAGCGGGAGTATCGGCTGAGCAGTTCTTC. It translates to CASSLSPSGAGVSAEQFF.

This clonotype has a count of ten or more. The chain uses TRBV28 and TRBJ1-4, with a tentative D call TRBD1 (6 bases). Trimming took 5 bases from V and 5 from J, leaving 15 bases between them. CDR1 is MDHEN and CDR2 is SYDVKM in the germline V gene. The CDR3 is 15 amino acids. CDR3: CASSPLLGQNEKLFF. DNA for the CDR3: TGTGCCAGCAGTCCACTACTCGGACAGAATGAAAAACTGTTTTTT.

This clonotype was seen at least ten times. The chain employs TRBV6-2 or TRBV6-3 and TRBJ2-5, with 7 bases fitting TRBD1. Germline values: CDR1 MNHEY, CDR2 SVGEGT. This CDR3 has 15 amino acids. Trimming cost V 1 base and J 2 bases; bases outside gene matches: 4. The CDR3 coding sequence is TGTGCCAGCAGTTACTGGACGGGACAGCAAGAGACCCAGTACTTC. Protein sequence: CASSYWTGQQETQYF.

Many counts were recorded for this clonotype. J is TRBJ1-1 and V is TRBV28; 8 bases line up with TRBD1. The CDR3 runs 12 residues. Germline values: CDR1 MDHEN, CDR2 SYDVKM. The junction had 6 bases not matched to a gene; V was cut back by 3 bases and J by 12 bases. The CDR3 is CASSFLQGATFF. DNA of the CDR3: TGTGCCAGCAGTTTTCTGCAGGGGGCAACTTTCTTT.

This clonotype was detected ten times or more. The chain links TRBV29-1 to TRBJ2-1; D might be TRBD1 or TRBD2, each matching 5 bases. The V gene lost 4 bases and the J gene lost 8 bases, with 18 bases spanning the gap. Germline CDR1 is SQVTM and CDR2 is ANQGSEA. The CDR3 totals 14 residues. CDR3 coding DNA: TGCAGCGTTGCACCTTACGGGGCGGCTGATGAGCAGTTCTTC. Amino acid sequence: CSVAPYGAADEQFF.

The chain employs TRBV29-1 and TRBJ2-3, with 7 nucleotides matching TRBD1. The CDR3 contains 15 residues. After removal of 3 bases from V and 5 bases from J, the junction contained 11 bases not matched to a gene. CDR1 and CDR2 from the germline V gene are SQVTM and ANQGSEA. The CDR3 sequence: CSVDPTGVNLDTQYF. For the CDR3, the DNA is TGCAGCGTTGATCCCACAGGGGTAAATTTAGATACGCAGTATTTT.

J is TRBJ1-2 and V is TRBV7-6; 7 bases fit TRBD1. The germline V gene encodes CDR1 SGHVS and CDR2 FNYEAQ. Trimming cost V 1 base and J 2 bases; bases outside gene matches: 16. CDR3 size: 19 residues. DNA of the CDR3: TGTGCCAGCAGCTTAGGATCGTCAACCGGGACAGTGTGGAACTATGGCTACACCTTC. Translation gives CASSLGSSTGTVWNYGYTF.

There are many counts of this clonotype. This sequence joins TRBV7-8 and TRBJ1-5, with TRBD1 as a possible D gene (6 bases). Germline CDR1 SGHVS, CDR2 FQNEAQ. The CDR3 runs to 15 residues. The V end was cut by 2 bases, the J end by 5 bases, with 13 bases between. Written as DNA, the CDR3 is TGTGCCAGCAGCTTAAGAGGACAGCCATATCAGCCCCAGCATTTT. Its protein is CASSLRGQPYQPQHF.